This TCR beta chain was observed in a study of memory B cells and T cells in multiple sclerosis. The table came from immunoSEQ multiplex PCR; TCRdb's copy has only in-frame clones and leaves some out. The repertoire holds approximately 32,000 clones, with about 82% as singletons. Notes on this clone: Its target is unknown.

V shed 3 bases, J shed 7 bases, and the junction held 7 bases outside the gene matches. CDR1 and CDR2 from the germline V gene are SGDLS and YYNGEE. The CDR3 has 15 amino acids. CFSE-dim autoproliferating and CFSE-high non-proliferating T cells from unstimulated culture were sequenced separately. Replicate wells were pooled after six to eight days of stimulus-free culture of approximately 5x10^7 CFSE-labeled PBMCs. CFSE at roughly 0.45 uM labeled the PBMCs, which were then cultured unstimulated. The sequence derives from a human donor with multiple sclerosis. Specimen: PBMCs from blood kept in culture. The rearrangement uses TRBV9 and TRBJ1-4, with 9 bases matching TRBD1. CDR3 amino acids: CASSGYRDRAEKLFF. As DNA, the CDR3 is TGTGCCAGCAGCGGGTACCGGGACAGGGCTGAAAAACTGTTTTTT.